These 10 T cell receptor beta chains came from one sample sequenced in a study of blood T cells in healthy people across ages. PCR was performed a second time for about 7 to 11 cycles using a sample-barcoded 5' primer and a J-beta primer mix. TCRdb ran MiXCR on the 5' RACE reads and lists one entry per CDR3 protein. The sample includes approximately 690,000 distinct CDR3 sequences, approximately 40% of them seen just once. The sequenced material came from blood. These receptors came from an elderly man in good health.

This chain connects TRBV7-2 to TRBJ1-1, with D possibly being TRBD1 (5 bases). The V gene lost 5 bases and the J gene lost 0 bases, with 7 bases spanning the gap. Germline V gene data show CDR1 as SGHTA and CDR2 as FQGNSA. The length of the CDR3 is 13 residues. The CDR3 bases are TGTGCCAGCAGCATGACAGTGAACACTGAAGCTTTCTTT. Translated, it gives CASSMTVNTEAFF.

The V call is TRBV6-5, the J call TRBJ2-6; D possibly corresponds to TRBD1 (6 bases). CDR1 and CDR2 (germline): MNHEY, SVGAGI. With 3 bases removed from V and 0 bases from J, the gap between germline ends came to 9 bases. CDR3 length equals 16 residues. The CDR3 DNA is TGTGCCAGCAGTTATGGACAGCCCTCTGGGGCCAACGTCCTGACTTTC. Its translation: CASSYGQPSGANVLTF.

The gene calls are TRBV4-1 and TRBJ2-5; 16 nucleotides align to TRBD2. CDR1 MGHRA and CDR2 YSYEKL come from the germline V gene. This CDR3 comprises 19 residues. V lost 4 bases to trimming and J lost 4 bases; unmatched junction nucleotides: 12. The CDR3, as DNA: TGCGCCAGCAGCCTAACCGGGACTAGCGGGAGGGCCAATGTAGAGACCCAGTACTTC. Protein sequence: CASSLTGTSGRANVETQYF.

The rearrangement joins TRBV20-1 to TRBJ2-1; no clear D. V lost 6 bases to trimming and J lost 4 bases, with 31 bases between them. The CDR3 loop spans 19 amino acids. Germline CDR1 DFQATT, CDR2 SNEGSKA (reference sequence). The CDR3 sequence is CSATTQYEQLLSRYNEQFF. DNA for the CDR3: TGCAGTGCCACCACGCAGTACGAACAGTTGCTTTCGAGGTACAATGAGCAGTTCTTC.

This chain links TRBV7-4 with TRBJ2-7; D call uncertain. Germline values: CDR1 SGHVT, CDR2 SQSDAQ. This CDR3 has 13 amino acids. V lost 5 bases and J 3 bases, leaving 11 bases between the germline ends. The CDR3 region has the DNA TGTGCCAGCAGCCCAGAAATTAGCTACGAGCAGTACTTC. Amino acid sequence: CASSPEISYEQYF.

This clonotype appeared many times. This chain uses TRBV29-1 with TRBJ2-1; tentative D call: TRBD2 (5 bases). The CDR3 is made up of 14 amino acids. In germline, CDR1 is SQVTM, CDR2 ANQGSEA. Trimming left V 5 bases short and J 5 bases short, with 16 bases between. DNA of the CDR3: TGCAGCGTTTTTGGTGGGAGAGGAAACAATGAGCAGTTCTTC. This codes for CSVFGGRGNNEQFF.

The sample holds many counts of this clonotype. CDR3 DNA: TGTGCCAGCAGCTTTTTTGGTGTGGAGACCCAGTACTTC. Translation gives CASSFFGVETQYF. The J gene is TRBJ2-5, the V gene TRBV5-4; D uncertain. Trimming removed 2 bases from V and 5 bases from J, with 10 bases in between. Germline V CDR1 and CDR2: SGHNT, YYREEE (reference sequence). The CDR3 extends over 13 amino acids.

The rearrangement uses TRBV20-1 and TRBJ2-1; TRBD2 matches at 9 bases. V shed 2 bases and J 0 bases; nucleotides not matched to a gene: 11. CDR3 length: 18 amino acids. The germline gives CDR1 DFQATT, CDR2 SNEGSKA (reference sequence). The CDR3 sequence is CSARSSGSRRSSYNEQFF. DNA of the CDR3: TGCAGTGCTAGAAGTAGCGGGAGCCGAAGGAGCTCCTACAATGAGCAGTTCTTC.

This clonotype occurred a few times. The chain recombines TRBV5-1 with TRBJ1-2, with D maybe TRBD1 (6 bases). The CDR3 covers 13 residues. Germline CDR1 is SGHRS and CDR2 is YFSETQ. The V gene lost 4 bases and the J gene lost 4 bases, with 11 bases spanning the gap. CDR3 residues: CASSADSRYGYTF. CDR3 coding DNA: TGCGCCAGCAGCGCGGACAGTCGCTATGGCTACACCTTC.

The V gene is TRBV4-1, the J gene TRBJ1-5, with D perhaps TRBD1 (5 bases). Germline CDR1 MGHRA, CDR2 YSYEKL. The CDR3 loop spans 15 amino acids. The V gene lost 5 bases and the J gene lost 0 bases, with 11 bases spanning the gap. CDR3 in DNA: TGCGCCAGCAGCTTTGAGGGGAATAGCAATCAGCCCCAGCATTTT. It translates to CASSFEGNSNQPQHF.